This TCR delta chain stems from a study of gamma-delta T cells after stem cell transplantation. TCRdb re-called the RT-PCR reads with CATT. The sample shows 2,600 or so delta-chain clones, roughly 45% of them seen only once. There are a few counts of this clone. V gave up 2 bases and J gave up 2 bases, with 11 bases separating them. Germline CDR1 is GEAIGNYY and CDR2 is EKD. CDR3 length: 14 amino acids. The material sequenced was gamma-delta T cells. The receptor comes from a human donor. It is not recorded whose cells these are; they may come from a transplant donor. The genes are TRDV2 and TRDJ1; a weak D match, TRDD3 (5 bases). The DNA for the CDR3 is TGTGCCTGTGACAGGTGGGGAGGAACCGATAAACTCATCTTT. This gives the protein CACDRWGGTDKLIF.